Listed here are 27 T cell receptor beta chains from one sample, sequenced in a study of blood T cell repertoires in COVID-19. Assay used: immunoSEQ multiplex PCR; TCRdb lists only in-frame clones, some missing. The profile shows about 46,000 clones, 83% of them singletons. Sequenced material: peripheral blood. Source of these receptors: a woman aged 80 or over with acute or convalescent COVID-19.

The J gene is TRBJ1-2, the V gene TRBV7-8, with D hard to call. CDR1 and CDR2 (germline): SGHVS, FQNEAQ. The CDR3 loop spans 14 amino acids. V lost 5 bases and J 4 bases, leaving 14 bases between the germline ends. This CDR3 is CASSASGRSYGYTF. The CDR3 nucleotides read TGTGCCAGCAGCGCCTCTGGCAGATCCTATGGCTACACCTTC.

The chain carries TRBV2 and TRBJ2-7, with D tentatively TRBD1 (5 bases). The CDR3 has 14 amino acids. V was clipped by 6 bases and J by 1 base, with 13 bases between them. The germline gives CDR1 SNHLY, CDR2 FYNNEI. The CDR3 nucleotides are TGTGCCAGCAGATCCGACAGACTTTCCTACGAGCAGTACTTC. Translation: CASRSDRLSYEQYF. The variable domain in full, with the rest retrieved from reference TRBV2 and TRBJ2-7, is EPEVTQTPSHQVTQMGQEVILRCVPISNHLYFYWYRQILGQKVEFLVSFYNNEISEKSEIFDDQFSVERPDGSNFTLKIRSTKLEDSAMYFCASRSDRLSYEQYFGPGTRLTVT.

CDR3 amino acids: CASQPGGGRSGNTIYF. CDR3 nucleotide sequence: TGTGCCAGCCAACCGGGGGGAGGAAGGTCTGGAAACACCATATATTTT. This chain uses TRBV3-1 (or the pseudogene TRBV3-2) with TRBJ1-3; weak D call: TRBD1 (5 bases). Trimming removed 8 bases at V and 1 base at J, with 18 bases between. The CDR3 loop spans 16 amino acids. Germline values: CDR1 LGHDT, CDR2 YNNKEL (reference sequence).

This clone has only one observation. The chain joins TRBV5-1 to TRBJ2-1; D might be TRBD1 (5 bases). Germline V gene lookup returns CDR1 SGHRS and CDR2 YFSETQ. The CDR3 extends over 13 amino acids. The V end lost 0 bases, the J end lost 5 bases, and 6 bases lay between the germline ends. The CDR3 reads CASSLGTNNEQFF. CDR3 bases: TGCGCCAGCAGCTTGGGGACAAACAATGAGCAGTTCTTC.

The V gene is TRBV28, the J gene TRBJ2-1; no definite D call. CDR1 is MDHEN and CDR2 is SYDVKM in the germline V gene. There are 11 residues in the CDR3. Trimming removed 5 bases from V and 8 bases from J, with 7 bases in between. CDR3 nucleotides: TGTGCCAGCAGTATTCCCGATGAGCAGTTCTTC. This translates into CASSIPDEQFF.

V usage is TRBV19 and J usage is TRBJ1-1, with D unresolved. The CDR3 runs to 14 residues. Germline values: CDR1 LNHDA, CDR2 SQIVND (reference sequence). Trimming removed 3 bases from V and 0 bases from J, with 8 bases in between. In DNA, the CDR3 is TGTGCCAGTAGTATCTCACAGTTGAACACTGAAGCTTTCTTT. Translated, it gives CASSISQLNTEAFF.

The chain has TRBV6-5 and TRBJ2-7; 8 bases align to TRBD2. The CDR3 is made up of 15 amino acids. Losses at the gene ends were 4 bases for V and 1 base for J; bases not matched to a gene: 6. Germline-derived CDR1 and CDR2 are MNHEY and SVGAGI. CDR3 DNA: TGTGCCAGCAGTTTCGCGGGGGGCCGATCCTACGAGCAGTACTTC. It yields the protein CASSFAGGRSYEQYF.

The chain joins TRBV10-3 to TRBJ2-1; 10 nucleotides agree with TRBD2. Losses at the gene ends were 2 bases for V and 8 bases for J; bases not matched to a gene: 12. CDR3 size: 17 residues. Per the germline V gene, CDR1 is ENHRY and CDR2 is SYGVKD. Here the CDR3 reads CAISEPPGLAFEYEQFF. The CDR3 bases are TGTGCCATCAGTGAGCCCCCGGGACTAGCGTTCGAGTATGAGCAGTTCTTC.

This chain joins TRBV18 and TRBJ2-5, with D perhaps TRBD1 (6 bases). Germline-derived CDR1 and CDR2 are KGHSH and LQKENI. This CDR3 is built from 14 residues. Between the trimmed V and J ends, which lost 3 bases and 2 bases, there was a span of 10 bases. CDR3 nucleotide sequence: TGTGCCAGCTCACCCAGGGGCCGTCAAGAGACCCAGTACTTC. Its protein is CASSPRGRQETQYF.

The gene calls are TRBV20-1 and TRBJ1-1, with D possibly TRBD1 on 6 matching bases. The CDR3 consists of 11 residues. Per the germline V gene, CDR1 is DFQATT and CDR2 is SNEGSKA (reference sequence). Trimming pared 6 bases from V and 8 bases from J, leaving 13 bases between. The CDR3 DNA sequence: TGCAGTGCCCCCAGGACAGTGGAAGCTTTCTTT. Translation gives CSAPRTVEAFF.

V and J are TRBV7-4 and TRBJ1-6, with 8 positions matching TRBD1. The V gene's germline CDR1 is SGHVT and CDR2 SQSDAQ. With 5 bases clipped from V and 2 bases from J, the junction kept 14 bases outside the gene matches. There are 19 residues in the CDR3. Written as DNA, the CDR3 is TGTGCCAGCAGCCGACCCGAGAGCGACAGGGGCCCCTATAATTCACCCCTCCACTTT. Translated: CASSRPESDRGPYNSPLHF.

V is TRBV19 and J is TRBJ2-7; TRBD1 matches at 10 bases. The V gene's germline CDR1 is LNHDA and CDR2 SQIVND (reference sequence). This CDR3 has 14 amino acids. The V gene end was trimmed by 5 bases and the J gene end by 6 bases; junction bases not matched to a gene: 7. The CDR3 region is CASSRGDRGTEQYF. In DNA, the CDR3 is TGTGCCAGTAGTCGGGGGGACAGGGGAACCGAGCAGTACTTC.

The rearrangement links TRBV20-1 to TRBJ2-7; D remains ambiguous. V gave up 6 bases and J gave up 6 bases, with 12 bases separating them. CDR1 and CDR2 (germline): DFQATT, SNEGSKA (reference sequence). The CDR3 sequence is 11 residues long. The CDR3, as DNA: TGCAGTGCCAAAGCCTATTCCGAGCAGTACTTC. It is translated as CSAKAYSEQYF.

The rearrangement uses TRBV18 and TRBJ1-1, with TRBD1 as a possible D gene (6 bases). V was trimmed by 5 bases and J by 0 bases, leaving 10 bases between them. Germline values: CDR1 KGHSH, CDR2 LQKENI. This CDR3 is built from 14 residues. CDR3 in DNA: TGTGCCAGCTCAGGAGAGGGGGTGAACACTGAAGCTTTCTTT. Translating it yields CASSGEGVNTEAFF. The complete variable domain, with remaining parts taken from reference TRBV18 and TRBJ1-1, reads NAGVMQNPRHLVRRRGQEARLRCSPMKGHSHVYWYRQLPEEGLKFMVYLQKENIIDESGMPKERFSAEFPKEGPSILRIQQVVRGDSAAYFCASSGEGVNTEAFFGQGTRLTVV.

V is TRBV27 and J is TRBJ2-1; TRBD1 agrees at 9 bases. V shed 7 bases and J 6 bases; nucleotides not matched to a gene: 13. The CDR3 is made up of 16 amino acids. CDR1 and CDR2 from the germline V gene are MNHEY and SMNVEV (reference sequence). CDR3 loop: CASTSWGRQGGNEQFF. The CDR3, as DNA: TGTGCCAGCACCTCCTGGGGCCGACAGGGGGGCAATGAGCAGTTCTTC.

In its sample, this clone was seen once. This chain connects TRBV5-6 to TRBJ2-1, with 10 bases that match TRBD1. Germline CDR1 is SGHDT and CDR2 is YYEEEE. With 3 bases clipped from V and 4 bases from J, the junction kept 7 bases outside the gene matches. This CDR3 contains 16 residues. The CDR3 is CASSSPGQGPYNEQFF. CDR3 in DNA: TGTGCCAGCAGCTCTCCGGGACAGGGGCCTTACAATGAGCAGTTCTTC.

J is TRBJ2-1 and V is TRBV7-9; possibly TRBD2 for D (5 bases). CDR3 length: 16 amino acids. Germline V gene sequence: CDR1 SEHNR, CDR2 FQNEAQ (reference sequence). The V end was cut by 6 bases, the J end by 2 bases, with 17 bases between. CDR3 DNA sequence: TGTGCCAGCAGTCCTGGGAGCCGTTTGACCTACAATGAGCAGTTCTTC. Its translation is CASSPGSRLTYNEQFF.

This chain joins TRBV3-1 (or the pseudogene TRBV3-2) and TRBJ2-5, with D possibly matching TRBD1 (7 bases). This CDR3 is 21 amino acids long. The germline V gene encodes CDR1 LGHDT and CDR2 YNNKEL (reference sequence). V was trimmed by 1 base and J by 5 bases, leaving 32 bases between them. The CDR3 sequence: CASSQVLTGQGVGGLRETQYF. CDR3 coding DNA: TGTGCCAGCAGCCAAGTTCTAACTGGCCAGGGGGTCGGGGGTTTACGGGAGACCCAGTACTTC.

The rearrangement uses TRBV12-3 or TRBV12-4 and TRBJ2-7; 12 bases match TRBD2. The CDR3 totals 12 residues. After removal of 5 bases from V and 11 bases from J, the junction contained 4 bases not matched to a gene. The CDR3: CASSRTSGEKYF. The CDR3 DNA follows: TGTGCCAGCAGTAGGACTAGCGGGGAAAAGTACTTC.

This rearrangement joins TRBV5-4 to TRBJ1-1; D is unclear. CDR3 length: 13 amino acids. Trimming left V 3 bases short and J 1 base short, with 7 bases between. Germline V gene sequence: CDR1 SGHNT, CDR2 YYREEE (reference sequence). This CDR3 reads CASSWAGNTEAFF. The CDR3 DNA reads TGTGCCAGCAGCTGGGCAGGGAACACTGAAGCTTTCTTT.

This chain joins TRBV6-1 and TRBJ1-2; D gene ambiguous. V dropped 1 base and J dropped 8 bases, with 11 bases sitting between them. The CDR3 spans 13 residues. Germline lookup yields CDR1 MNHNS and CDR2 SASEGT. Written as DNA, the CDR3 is TGTGCCAGCAGTGAAGGAGGCTCGATCGGCTACACCTTC. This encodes CASSEGGSIGYTF.

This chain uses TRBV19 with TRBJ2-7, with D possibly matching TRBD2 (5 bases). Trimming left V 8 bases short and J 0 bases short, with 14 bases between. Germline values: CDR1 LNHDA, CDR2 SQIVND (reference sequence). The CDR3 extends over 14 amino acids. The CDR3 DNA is TGTGCCAGTGCTTCTGTTGGGAGCTCCTACGAGCAGTACTTC. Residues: CASASVGSSYEQYF.

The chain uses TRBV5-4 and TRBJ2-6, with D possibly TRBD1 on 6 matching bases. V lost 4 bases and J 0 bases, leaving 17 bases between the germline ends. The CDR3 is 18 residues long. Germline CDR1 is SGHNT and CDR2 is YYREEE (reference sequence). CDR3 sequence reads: CASSPRSRGTSGANVLTF. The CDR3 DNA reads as TGTGCCAGCAGCCCGCGGTCCAGGGGCACCTCTGGGGCCAACGTCCTGACTTTC.

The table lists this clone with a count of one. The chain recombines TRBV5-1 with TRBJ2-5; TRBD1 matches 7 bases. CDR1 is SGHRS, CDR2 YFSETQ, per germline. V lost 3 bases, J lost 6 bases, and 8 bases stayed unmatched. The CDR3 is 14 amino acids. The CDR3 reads CASSSGTASKTQYF. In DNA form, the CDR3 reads TGCGCCAGCAGCTCTGGGACAGCCAGCAAGACCCAGTACTTC.

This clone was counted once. The CDR3 DNA follows: TGTGCCAGCAGCTTGGGGGGCCCCCCTGAAGCTTTCTTT. Translation gives CASSLGGPPEAFF. The chain joins TRBV5-5 to TRBJ1-1; a possible D gene is TRBD1 (5 bases). Germline values: CDR1 SGHKS, CDR2 YYEKEE (reference sequence). Trimming took 0 bases from V and 6 from J, leaving 9 bases between them. This CDR3 is 13 amino acids long.

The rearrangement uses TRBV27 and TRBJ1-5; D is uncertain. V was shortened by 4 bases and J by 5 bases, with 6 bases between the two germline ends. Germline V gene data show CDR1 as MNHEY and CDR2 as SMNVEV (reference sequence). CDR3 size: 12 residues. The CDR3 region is CASSSRDQPQHF. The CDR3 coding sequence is TGTGCCAGCAGTTCCCGGGATCAGCCCCAGCATTTT.

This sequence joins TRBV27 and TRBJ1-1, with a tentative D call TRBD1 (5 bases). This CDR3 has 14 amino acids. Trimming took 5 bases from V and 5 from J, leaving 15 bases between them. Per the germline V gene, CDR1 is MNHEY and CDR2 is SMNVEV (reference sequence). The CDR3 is CASSRRAGRTEAFF. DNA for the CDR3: TGTGCCAGCAGTCGCCGGGCAGGGAGGACTGAAGCTTTCTTT.